Listed here are 6 T cell receptor beta chains from one sample, sequenced in a study of T cell responses to AZD1222 COVID-19 vaccine. The table came from immunoSEQ multiplex PCR; TCRdb's copy has only in-frame clones and leaves some out. The data hold about 120,000 clones, with roughly nine tenths observed a single time. The sample was peripheral blood, taken on day 0 of AZD1222 vaccination. The receptor set was obtained from an adult in good health.

The chain uses TRBV10-2 and TRBJ2-7; 10 bases align to TRBD2. The V gene end was trimmed by 6 bases and the J gene end by 2 bases; junction bases not matched to a gene: 4. Germline CDR1 WSHSY, CDR2 SAAADI. The CDR3 runs 14 residues. CDR3 in amino acids: CASRSTSGPYEQYF. Written as DNA, the CDR3 is TGCGCCAGCAGGTCGACTAGCGGGCCCTACGAGCAGTACTTC.

The J gene is TRBJ1-5, the V gene TRBV28, with D perhaps TRBD1 (6 bases). This CDR3 has 16 residues. Germline CDR1 MDHEN, CDR2 SYDVKM. Trimming pared 3 bases from V and 2 bases from J, leaving 14 bases between. The DNA of the CDR3 is TGTGCCAGCAGTTTGGTAGGGGGTCTGGGCAATCAGCCCCAGCATTTT. Amino acid sequence: CASSLVGGLGNQPQHF.

The V call is TRBV12-3 or TRBV12-4, the J call TRBJ2-7; 7 bases map to TRBD2. CDR3 length: 12 amino acids. V shed 6 bases, J shed 5 bases, and the junction held 4 bases outside the gene matches. In DNA form, the CDR3 reads TGTGCCAGCAGCCCGGGGGGAGACGAGCAGTACTTC. This codes for CASSPGGDEQYF.

V is TRBV6-2 or TRBV6-3 and J is TRBJ2-7, with a tentative D call TRBD2 (5 bases). The CDR3 covers 14 residues. Per germline, CDR1 MNHEY and CDR2 SVGEGT. V lost 5 bases to trimming and J lost 1 base, with 12 bases between them. The CDR3 region is CASSTEGSSYEQYF. CDR3 DNA sequence: TGTGCCAGCAGTACCGAGGGCAGTTCCTACGAGCAGTACTTC.

The chain employs TRBV4-3 and TRBJ1-3, with D uncertain. The germline V gene encodes CDR1 LGHNA and CDR2 YSLEER. The CDR3 totals 15 residues. Trimming took off 0 bases at V and 0 bases at J, with 6 bases between the two ends. Written as DNA, the CDR3 is TGCGCCAGCAGCCAAGACTTATACTCTGGAAACACCATATATTTT. It encodes CASSQDLYSGNTIYF.

The chain uses TRBV19 and TRBJ1-1; no reliable D call. CDR3 length equals 11 residues. CDR1 is LNHDA, CDR2 SQIVND, per germline (reference sequence). V lost 6 bases, J lost 8 bases, and 10 bases lay in between. CDR3 in DNA: TGTGCCAGTAGACGGACGGACGAAGCTTTCTTT. It codes for CASRRTDEAFF.